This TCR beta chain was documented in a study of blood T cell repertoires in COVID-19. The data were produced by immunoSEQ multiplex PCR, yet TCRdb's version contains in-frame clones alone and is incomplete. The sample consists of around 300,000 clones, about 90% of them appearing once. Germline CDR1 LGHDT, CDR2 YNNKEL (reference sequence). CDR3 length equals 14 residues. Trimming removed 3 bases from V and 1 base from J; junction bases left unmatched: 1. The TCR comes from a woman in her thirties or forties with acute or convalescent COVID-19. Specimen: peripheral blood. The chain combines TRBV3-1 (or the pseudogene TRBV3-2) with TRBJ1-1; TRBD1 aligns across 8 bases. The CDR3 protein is CASSHQGANTEAFF. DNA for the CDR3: TGTGCCAGCAGCCACCAGGGGGCGAACACTGAAGCTTTCTTT.